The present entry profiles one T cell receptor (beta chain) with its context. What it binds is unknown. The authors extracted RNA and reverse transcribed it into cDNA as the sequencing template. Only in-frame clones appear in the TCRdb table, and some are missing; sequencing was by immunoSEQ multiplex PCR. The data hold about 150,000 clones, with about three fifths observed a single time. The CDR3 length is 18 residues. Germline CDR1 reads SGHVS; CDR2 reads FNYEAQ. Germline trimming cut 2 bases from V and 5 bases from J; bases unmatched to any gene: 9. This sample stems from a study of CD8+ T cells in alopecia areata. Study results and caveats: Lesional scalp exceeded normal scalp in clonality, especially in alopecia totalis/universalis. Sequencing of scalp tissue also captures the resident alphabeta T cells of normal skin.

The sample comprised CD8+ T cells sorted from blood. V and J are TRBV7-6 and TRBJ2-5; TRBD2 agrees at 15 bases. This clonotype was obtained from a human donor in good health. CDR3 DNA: TGTGCCAGCAGCTTAACCCCGGGACTAGCGGGAGGATCTGAGACCCAGTACTTC. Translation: CASSLTPGLAGGSETQYF.